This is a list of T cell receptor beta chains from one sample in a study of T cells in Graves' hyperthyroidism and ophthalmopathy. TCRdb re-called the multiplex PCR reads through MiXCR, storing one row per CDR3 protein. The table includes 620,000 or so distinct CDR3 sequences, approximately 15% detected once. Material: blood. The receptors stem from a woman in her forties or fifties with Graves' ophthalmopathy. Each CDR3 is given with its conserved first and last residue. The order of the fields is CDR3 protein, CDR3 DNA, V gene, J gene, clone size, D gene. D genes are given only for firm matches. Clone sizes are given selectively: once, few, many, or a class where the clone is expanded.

CASSIQGGNTGELFF	TGTGCCAGCAGTATACAGGGAGGGAACACCGGGGAGCTGTTTTTT	TRBV2	TRBJ2-2	many	-
CASSLAGRGNEQFF	TGTGCCAGCAGTTTAGCGGGAAGGGGCAATGAGCAGTTCTTC	TRBV28	TRBJ2-1	many	-
CASSQDGGIETQYF	TGTGCCAGCAGCCAAGATGGAGGGATAGAGACCCAGTACTTC	TRBV3-1	TRBJ2-5	many	-
CASRGGSLYNEQFF	TGTGCCAGCAGAGGGGGTAGTCTCTACAATGAGCAGTTCTTC	TRBV12-3/TRBV12-4	TRBJ2-1	many	-
CASRTTSLAEQFF	TGTGCCAGCAGGACCACCTCCCTAGCGGAGCAGTTCTTC	TRBV6-1	TRBJ2-1	many	-
CASSSTRGGELFF	TGTGCCAGCAGCTCGACCAGAGGCGGGGAGCTGTTTTTT	TRBV5-8	TRBJ2-2	many	-
CASSVSGTGELFF	TGTGCCAGCAGCGTCTCGGGCACCGGGGAGCTGTTTTTT	TRBV7-3	TRBJ2-2	many	-
CSATLWGGVSQPQHF	TGCAGTGCTACCCTGTGGGGGGGGGTTAGTCAGCCCCAGCATTTT	TRBV20-1	TRBJ1-5	few	-
CASSARLAGTYEQYF	TGTGCCAGCAGTGCTAGACTAGCGGGAACCTACGAGCAGTACTTC	TRBV25-1	TRBJ2-7	many	TRBD2
CAWSTGTIYNEQFF	TGTGCCTGGTCCACCGGGACCATCTACAATGAGCAGTTCTTC	TRBV30	TRBJ2-1	many	-
CASSLSLRTGVGETQYF	TGTGCCAGCAGCTTGAGTCTTCGGACAGGGGTCGGAGAGACCCAGTACTTC	TRBV28	TRBJ2-5	many	TRBD1
CASSLWAGTTDTQYF	TGTGCCAGCAGCTTGTGGGCGGGAACCACAGATACGCAGTATTTT	TRBV5-4	TRBJ2-3	few	-
CSARGQGAFYEQYF	TGCAGTGCTAGAGGACAGGGGGCATTCTACGAGCAGTACTTC	TRBV20-1	TRBJ2-7	-	TRBD1
CASKQGSSSGANVLTF	TGTGCCAGTAAACAGGGAAGTAGCTCTGGGGCCAACGTCCTGACTTTC	TRBV7-2	TRBJ2-6	-	-
CASSFQPDEAFF	TGTGCCAGCAGTTTTCAACCAGACGAAGCTTTCTTT	TRBV28	TRBJ1-1	many	-
CASSGRTGDNQPQHF	TGTGCCAGCAGTGGGCGGACAGGAGATAATCAGCCCCAGCATTTT	TRBV6-2/TRBV6-3	TRBJ1-5	-	TRBD1
CASSAIVTSGKNIQYF	TGTGCCAGCAGTGCTATTGTGACTAGCGGGAAAAACATTCAGTACTTC	TRBV6-1	TRBJ2-4	-	TRBD2
CASSTTAGVKHEQYF	TGTGCCAGCAGCACCACTGCGGGGGTTAAGCACGAGCAGTACTTC	TRBV7-9	TRBJ2-7	-	TRBD2
CASSPGTNSYEQYF	TGTGCCAGCAGCCCCGGGACTAACTCCTACGAGCAGTACTTC	TRBV9	TRBJ2-7	many	TRBD2
CASSLEGLEAFF	TGTGCCAGCAGCTTAGAAGGGCTTGAAGCTTTCTTT	TRBV11-2	TRBJ1-1	many	-
CAWSVVTGDPTDTQYF	TGTGCCTGGAGTGTAGTAACGGGAGATCCCACAGATACGCAGTATTTT	TRBV30	TRBJ2-3	many	-
CASSPFESTDTQYF	TGCGCCAGCAGCCCCTTTGAAAGCACAGATACGCAGTATTTT	TRBV4-3	TRBJ2-3	few	-
CASSAKLAGEPNTGELFF	TGTGCCAGCAGCGCCAAACTAGCGGGAGAGCCGAACACCGGGGAGCTGTTTTTT	TRBV9	TRBJ2-2	-	TRBD2
CASGTGVNYGYTF	TGTGCCAGTGGCACAGGGGTTAACTATGGCTACACCTTC	TRBV19	TRBJ1-2	few	TRBD1
CATSVPGNTGELFF	TGTGCCACCAGTGTTCCGGGGAACACCGGGGAGCTGTTTTTT	TRBV24-1	TRBJ2-2	few	-
CASSPPPRSSEAFF	TGTGCCAGCAGCCCCCCTCCCAGGTCCTCTGAAGCTTTCTTT	TRBV28	TRBJ1-1	-	-
CASSLRLLATNEKLFF	TGTGCCAGCAGCCTTAGACTGCTAGCAACTAATGAAAAACTGTTTTTT	TRBV12-3/TRBV12-4	TRBJ1-4	many	-
CASSQPGLNYEQYF	TGTGCCAGCAGTCAACCGGGACTGAACTACGAGCAGTACTTC	TRBV6-2/TRBV6-3	TRBJ2-7	few	-
CASSPGQGSYNEQFF	TGTGCCAGCTCACCCGGACAGGGTTCCTACAATGAGCAGTTCTTC	TRBV18	TRBJ2-1	many	TRBD1
CASSLYPITSSYNEQFF	TGTGCCAGCAGCCTTTACCCAATTACTAGCTCCTACAATGAGCAGTTCTTC	TRBV6-1	TRBJ2-1	few	-
CASSYRPGVEVDPSTDTQYF	TGTGCCAGCAGCTATCGACCTGGGGTGGAAGTGGACCCTAGCACAGATACGCAGTATTTT	TRBV7-8	TRBJ2-3	many	-
CASSRNSGSGQETQYF	TGTGCCAGCAGCCGGAATAGCGGGAGTGGGCAAGAGACCCAGTACTTC	TRBV7-8	TRBJ2-5	many	TRBD2
CASSLFDYEQYF	TGTGCCAGCAGTTTATTCGACTACGAGCAGTACTTC	TRBV28	TRBJ2-7	many	-
CASSLGAWVMGRMNTEAFF	TGTGCCAGCAGTTTGGGGGCGTGGGTTATGGGGCGAATGAACACTGAAGCTTTCTTT	TRBV28	TRBJ1-1	many	-
CASSIGDRPNTEAFF	TGTGCCAGTAGTATTGGGGACAGACCCAACACTGAAGCTTTCTTT	TRBV19	TRBJ1-1	once	TRBD1
CASSDGKDSKPDTQYF	TGTGCCAGCAGTGATGGAAAGGACAGCAAACCAGATACGCAGTATTTT	TRBV2	TRBJ2-3	-	-
CASSAKGDTQYF	TGTGCCAGCAGTGCCAAGGGGGATACGCAGTATTTT	TRBV2	TRBJ2-3	-	-
CASSFLQRTSGIVYEQYF	TGTGCCAGCAGCTTTTTACAGCGGACTAGCGGGATTGTTTACGAGCAGTACTTC	TRBV7-8	TRBJ2-7	many	TRBD2
CASSLTDRLNTEAFF	TGTGCCAGCAGCTTGACGGACAGACTAAACACTGAAGCTTTCTTT	TRBV5-6	TRBJ1-1	-	-
CASSDSFRVGGGYTF	TGTGCCAGCAGTGACTCGTTTAGGGTCGGGGGTGGCTACACCTTC	TRBV6-4	TRBJ1-2	many	-
CASSLVWSSGANVLTF	TGTGCCAGCAGCTTAGTTTGGAGCTCTGGGGCCAACGTCCTGACTTTC	TRBV11-1	TRBJ2-6	many	-
CASSPTESNQPQHF	TGTGCCAGCTCACCGACAGAGAGCAATCAGCCCCAGCATTTT	TRBV18	TRBJ1-5	many	-
CASSSPGGRLYEQYF	TGTGCCAGCAGCTCCCCGGGAGGGAGACTCTACGAGCAGTACTTC	TRBV11-1	TRBJ2-7	many	TRBD2
CASSYTGETYNEQFF	TGCGCCAGCAGTTACACGGGAGAGACCTACAATGAGCAGTTCTTC	TRBV5-1	TRBJ2-1	many	-
CASSLDGLTNEKLFF	TGTGCCAGCAGCTTAGACGGACTAACTAATGAAAAACTGTTTTTT	TRBV7-2	TRBJ1-4	few	-
CATSSPGLNTGELFF	TGTGCCACCAGTAGTCCAGGGCTGAACACCGGGGAGCTGTTTTTT	TRBV24-1	TRBJ2-2	-	-
CASSVGRRYYEQYF	TGTGCCAGCAGCGTGGGACGGAGGTACTACGAGCAGTACTTC	TRBV7-9	TRBJ2-7	-	-
CASSRGLVLINEQFF	TGTGCCAGCAGCCGCGGACTAGTACTAATCAATGAGCAGTTCTTC	TRBV7-6	TRBJ2-1	many	TRBD2
CASSRVRQSTEAFF	TGTGCCAGCAGCCGCGTCCGCCAGAGTACTGAAGCTTTCTTT	TRBV28	TRBJ1-1	many	-
CACRTGTGDNYYGYTF	TGTGCCTGCCGGACGGGGACAGGGGATAATTACTATGGCTACACCTTC	TRBV30	TRBJ1-2	-	TRBD1
CASRVTGDNEQFF	TGTGCCAGCAGGGTGACAGGGGACAATGAGCAGTTCTTC	TRBV6-2/TRBV6-3	TRBJ2-1	few	TRBD1
CASSPTTGGRNQPQHF	TGTGCCAGCTCACCAACTACAGGGGGCAGGAATCAGCCCCAGCATTTT	TRBV18	TRBJ1-5	many	TRBD1
CSAVGTGVSSYEQYF	TGCAGTGCTGTCGGGACAGGGGTTTCCTCCTACGAGCAGTACTTC	TRBV20-1	TRBJ2-7	few	TRBD1
CASSYLHEQFF	TGTGCCAGCAGTTATTTGCATGAGCAGTTCTTC	TRBV6-9	TRBJ2-1	many	-
CASSLGGQGIDEQFF	TGTGCCAGCAGCTTGGGTGGACAGGGTATAGATGAGCAGTTCTTC	TRBV5-4	TRBJ2-1	many	TRBD1
CASSGDGRDRYKNEQFF	TGTGCCAGCAGTGGGGACGGTAGGGACAGGTACAAGAATGAGCAGTTCTTC	TRBV6-1	TRBJ2-1	many	TRBD1
CASSPRTSGMYNEQFF	TGTGCCAGCTCACCACGGACTAGCGGGATGTACAATGAGCAGTTCTTC	TRBV18	TRBJ2-1	many	TRBD2